The subject of this entry is one T cell receptor beta chain. What it binds is unknown. The data stem from a study of cytomegalovirus exposure and HLA in healthy donors. About the research overall: Earlier results showed roughly 120 million unique TCR beta sequences derived from roughly 180 million T cells.

Findings of the study overall: There was a cluster of highly shared sequence variants that was likely a sequencing artifact. Compared with the roughly 730-donor mean, an Asian-associated ancestry cluster reportedly had fewer N-insertions, according to a later analysis.

Germline CDR1 is SGDLS and CDR2 is YYNGEE. There are 13 residues in the CDR3. The trim removed 3 bases at V and 4 bases at J, leaving 1 base unmatched. The PCR contained 60 Vbeta and 13 Jbeta primers. Some clones are missing from TCRdb's copy, which holds only in-frame ones; the method was immunoSEQ multiplex PCR. The sample lists about 130,000 clones; around 77% were seen once. The rearrangement links TRBV9 to TRBJ1-3; 7 nucleotides align to TRBD1. This receptor was identified in a male donor in good health and CMV-seropositive. Input material: PBMCs. CDR3 sequence: CASSEGQGNTIYF. The DNA of the CDR3 is TGTGCCAGCAGCGAGGGACAGGGAAACACCATATATTTT.